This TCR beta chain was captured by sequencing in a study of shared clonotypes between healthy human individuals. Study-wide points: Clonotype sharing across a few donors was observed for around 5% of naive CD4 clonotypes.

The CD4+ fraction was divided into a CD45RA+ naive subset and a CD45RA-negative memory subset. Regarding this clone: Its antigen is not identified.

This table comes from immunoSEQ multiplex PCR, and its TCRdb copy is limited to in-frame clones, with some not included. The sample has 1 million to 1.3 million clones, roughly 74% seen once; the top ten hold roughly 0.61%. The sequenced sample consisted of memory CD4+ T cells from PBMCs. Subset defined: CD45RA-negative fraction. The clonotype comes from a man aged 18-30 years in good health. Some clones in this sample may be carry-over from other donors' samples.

CDR3 residues: CASSLWGRNSPLHF. The CDR3 DNA reads as TGTGCCAGCAGTTTATGGGGGCGAAATTCACCCCTCCACTTT. This chain connects TRBV28 to TRBJ1-6; the D gene is possibly TRBD1 (5 bases). Trimming removed 0 bases from V and 7 bases from J, with 7 bases in between. CDR1 and CDR2 from the germline V gene are MDHEN and SYDVKM. The CDR3 runs to 14 residues.